The rows below give T cell receptor beta chains drawn from one sample of a study of PD-1 blockade in classical Hodgkin lymphoma. Repertoires were generated with immunoSEQ multiplex PCR, while TCRdb's copy carries only in-frame clones and drops some. The sample lists 32,000 or so clones; roughly nine tenths were seen once. The sample was CD4+ T cells from blood, taken before the fourth cycle of nivolumab. Every receptor here comes from a human donor with classical Hodgkin lymphoma. CDR3s include the opening cysteine and the closing phenylalanine or tryptophan. The order of the fields is clone size, J gene, V gene, D gene, CDR3 DNA, CDR3 protein. D genes are given only for firm matches. Only some rows state a clone size, as once, few, many or a class for expanded clones.

>.|TRBJ2-7|TRBV20-1|TRBD1
TGCAGTGCCGGGGACAGCTACGAGCAGTACTTC
CSAGDSYEQYF
>.|TRBJ2-7|TRBV16|.
TGTGCCAGCAGCCAATTTAACGGGATGTACGAGCAGTACTTC
CASSQFNGMYEQYF
>.|TRBJ2-7|TRBV2|.
TGTGCCAGCAAGGTACTCCCAGGGGTTAGCGAGCAGTACTTC
CASKVLPGVSEQYF
>few|TRBJ2-7|TRBV27|.
TGTGCCAGCAGTTACTACTGGCGTCCCCTCACTTACTTC
CASSYYWRPLTYF
>.|TRBJ2-1|TRBV10-3|TRBD2
TGTGCCATCAGTGAGTTCCCCCCTCCGCGGGTGAGCGGGGGTAGGGATGAGCAGTTCTTC
CAISEFPPPRVSGGRDEQFF
>.|TRBJ2-2|TRBV7-9|TRBD1
TGTGCCAGCAGCTTTTCCAAGGGGGCTATCGGGGAGCTGTTTTTT
CASSFSKGAIGELFF
>.|TRBJ2-5|TRBV7-2|TRBD2
TGTGCCAGCAGTCCCCAAGCGGGGGGGAACCAAGAGACCCAGTACTTC
CASSPQAGGNQETQYF
>.|TRBJ2-3|TRBV11-2|.
TGTGCCAGCAGCTTATGGGAGGGCACAGATACGCAGTATTTT
CASSLWEGTDTQYF
>.|TRBJ1-1|TRBV5-1|TRBD1
TGCGCCAGCAGCATTGGACAGGGGGCCGGCTTTAGCACTGAAGCTTTCTTT
CASSIGQGAGFSTEAFF
>.|TRBJ2-7|TRBV7-2|.
TGTGCCAGCAGCTTAGAGATGACCTACGAGCAGTACTTC
CASSLEMTYEQYF
>.|TRBJ2-7|TRBV4-2|TRBD2
TGTGCCAGCAGCGGATCGCGGGAGGACTACGAGCAGTACTTC
CASSGSREDYEQYF
>.|TRBJ2-2|TRBV2|.
TGTGCCAGCTCCGGAGGCCTATTGAACACCGGGGAGCTGTTTTTT
CASSGGLLNTGELFF
>.|TRBJ2-3|TRBV15|.
TGTGCCACCAGCAGAAAATCGGCCCTCACGTCCACAGATACGCAGTATTTT
CATSRKSALTSTDTQYF
>.|TRBJ2-7|TRBV23-1|.
TGCGCCAGCAGTCACGGATTTATGGGGGAGCAGTACTTC
CASSHGFMGEQYF
>.|TRBJ2-5|TRBV5-4|.
TGTGCCAGCAGCGGAGAGAAACCGGAGACCCAGTACTTC
CASSGEKPETQYF
>.|TRBJ2-1|TRBV2|TRBD2
TGTGCCAGCAGTGAGCAGCGGGGGGTAAATGAGCAGTTCTTC
CASSEQRGVNEQFF
>.|TRBJ1-6|TRBV7-2|TRBD1
TGTGCCAGCAGCTCCAGCGACAGGGTCTATAATTCACCCCTCCACTTT
CASSSSDRVYNSPLHF
>.|TRBJ1-3|TRBV7-8|.
TGTGCCAGCAGCCCCAACACTCCTGGAAACACCATATATTTT
CASSPNTPGNTIYF
>once|TRBJ2-7|TRBV7-6|TRBD1
TGTGCCAGCAGCTCACAGGGGGCCCCAGGCGAGCAGTACTTC
CASSSQGAPGEQYF
>.|TRBJ2-7|TRBV4-1|TRBD2
TGCGCCAGCAGCCAGAACCTCATAGAGCGGGAGACGATCTACGAGCAGTACTTC
CASSQNLIERETIYEQYF
>.|TRBJ2-6|TRBV5-5|.
TGTGCCAGCAGCTTCCGGGGAGACTCTGGGGCCAACGTCCTGACTTTC
CASSFRGDSGANVLTF
>.|TRBJ1-6|TRBV18|.
TGTGCCAGCTCACCATGGGGCAGGCTGGATTCACCCCTCCACTTT
CASSPWGRLDSPLHF
>few|TRBJ1-1|TRBV7-9|TRBD1
TGTGCCAGCAGCTTAACAGGGGGGAACACTGAAGCTTTCTTT
CASSLTGGNTEAFF
>once|TRBJ2-7|TRBV7-8|.
TGTGCCAGCAGCTTAGATGGGGTCTCCTACGAGCAGTACTTC
CASSLDGVSYEQYF
>.|TRBJ2-1|TRBV10-3|TRBD1
TGTGCCATCAGTGAAAGGGGGACAGGTTTGTTCTTC
CAISERGTGLFF
>.|TRBJ2-7|TRBV5-4|.
TGTGCCAGCAGCATCCAAAGGAAGGACGAGCAGTACTTC
CASSIQRKDEQYF
>.|TRBJ2-7|TRBV7-9|.
TGTGCCAGCAGCTTAGCGTCCCGCGAGCAGTACTTC
CASSLASREQYF
>.|TRBJ2-7|TRBV19|TRBD1
TGTGCCAGTAAAGGGGGCACCTACGAGCAGTACTTC
CASKGGTYEQYF
>.|TRBJ2-7|TRBV6-5|.
TGTGCCAGCAGTACCCGGGACTCCCCCTACGAGCAGTACTTC
CASSTRDSPYEQYF
>.|TRBJ2-1|TRBV18|TRBD2
TGTGCCAGCTCACCCGAGGGACTAGCGGGGGCAAACAATGAGCAGTTCTTC
CASSPEGLAGANNEQFF
>once|TRBJ2-1|TRBV5-1|TRBD2
TGCGCCAGCAGCTCACTTCAACTAGCGGGAGTAGGCAATGAGCAGTTCTTC
CASSSLQLAGVGNEQFF
>.|TRBJ1-2|TRBV7-2|.
TGTGCCAGCATCCAAGGCCAAAATTACAGGGCTCGGAGCGGCGGCTACACCTTC
CASIQGQNYRARSGGYTF
>once|TRBJ2-7|TRBV2|TRBD1
TGTGCCAGCAGGGCCTCCGGGACAGTTAGCTCCTACGAGCAGTACTTC
CASRASGTVSSYEQYF
>.|TRBJ1-1|TRBV11-1|.
TGTGCCAGCAGCTTACCGGGATCCACTGAAGCTTTCTTT
CASSLPGSTEAFF
>.|TRBJ2-7|TRBV27|TRBD2
TGTGCCAGCAGTTTAATAGCGGGAGGGGGGTACGAGCAGTACTTC
CASSLIAGGGYEQYF
>.|TRBJ2-7|TRBV18|.
TGTGCCAGCTCCCTCCCATTGGGGGTCGAGCAGTACTTC
CASSLPLGVEQYF
>.|TRBJ2-3|TRBV11-1|TRBD2
TGTGCCAGCAGCTCCAGCGGGGGAGCAACTAGCACAGATACGCAGTATTTT
CASSSSGGATSTDTQYF
>once|TRBJ2-2|TRBV5-4|.
TGTGCCAGCAGCCGCGAGGGCAGGGCAACGGGGGGGGAGCTGTTTTTT
CASSREGRATGGELFF
>.|TRBJ1-2|TRBV18|TRBD1
TGTGCCAGCTCACCAAATCGGGACAGCTATGGCTACACCTTC
CASSPNRDSYGYTF
>few|TRBJ1-2|TRBV7-9|.
TGTGCCAGCAGCTTAGGGGCAGTCGACTATGGCTACACCTTC
CASSLGAVDYGYTF
>.|TRBJ1-4|TRBV2|.
TGTGCCAGCAGTAACTCAGGTGCAACTAATGAAAAACTGTTTTTT
CASSNSGATNEKLFF
>.|TRBJ2-1|TRBV5-1|.
TGCGCCAGCAGCCCCCGGGCTCCGGCGGGATCCTACAATGAGCAGTTCTTC
CASSPRAPAGSYNEQFF
>.|TRBJ2-3|TRBV18|.
TGTGCCAGCTCACCATCCCTAGGAGGGGGCACAGATACGCAGTATTTT
CASSPSLGGGTDTQYF
>.|TRBJ2-2|TRBV7-9|.
TGTGCCAGCAGCTTAGATTTGATCGGGGAGCTGTTTTTT
CASSLDLIGELFF
>.|TRBJ2-7|TRBV28|.
TGTGCCAGCAGTTTCGGGGCAGGGAACCACGAGCAGTACTTC
CASSFGAGNHEQYF
>.|TRBJ2-5|TRBV9|TRBD2
TGTGCCAGCAGCGCGGGACTAGCGAACGTTGAGACCCAGTACTTC
CASSAGLANVETQYF
>.|TRBJ2-7|TRBV29-1|TRBD1
TGCAGCGTGCGTAGGCCGACAGGGCCATCCTACGAGCAGTACTTC
CSVRRPTGPSYEQYF
>.|TRBJ2-7|TRBV4-2|TRBD2
TGTGCCAGCAGCCAATACACTCCCCAGACTAGCGGGACCTACGAGCAGTACTTC
CASSQYTPQTSGTYEQYF